The rows below give T cell receptor beta chains drawn from one sample of a study of cytomegalovirus exposure and HLA in healthy donors. The method was immunoSEQ multiplex PCR; TCRdb's version includes in-frame clones alone and lacks a portion of them. The table includes roughly 160,000 clones, 87% detected once. Sequencing was done on a sample of PBMCs. The receptor set was obtained from a woman aged 25-40 years in good health and CMV-seronegative. Each CDR3 is given with its conserved first and last residue. A D gene is named only where the DNA matches it firmly. The size field is filled for only some rows; it gives once, few, many or a size class.

j_gene | abundance | v_gene | len | d_gene | CDR3aa | CDR3nt
TRBJ2-1 | . | TRBV25-1 | 18 | TRBD1 | CASSEYHRGRIRGNEQFF | TGTGCCAGCAGTGAATACCACAGGGGGAGAATACGGGGCAATGAGCAGTTCTTC
TRBJ1-1 | few | TRBV2 | 15 | . | CASTGQGSRGTEAFF | TGTGCCAGCACGGGGCAGGGGAGCAGGGGCACTGAAGCTTTCTTT
TRBJ2-7 | . | TRBV7-2 | 14 | . | CASSLVVSYYEQYF | TGTGCCAGCAGCTTAGTAGTTAGTTACTACGAGCAGTACTTC
TRBJ2-2 | . | TRBV4-1 | 15 | TRBD2 | CASSQTLAGGMELFF | TGCGCCAGCAGCCAGACACTAGCGGGGGGGATGGAGCTGTTTTTT
TRBJ1-2 | . | TRBV5-4 | 14 | . | CASSPDRAAYGYTF | TGTGCCAGCAGCCCGGACAGAGCTGCCTATGGCTACACCTTC
TRBJ1-2 | . | TRBV19 | 13 | TRBD1 | CASSIGTGDGYTF | TGTGCCAGTAGTATAGGGACAGGGGATGGCTACACCTTC
TRBJ1-3 | . | TRBV14 | 16 | TRBD1 | CASSQDQGVGGNTIYF | TGTGCCAGCAGCCAAGATCAGGGGGTTGGAGGAAACACCATATATTTT
TRBJ2-7 | . | TRBV2 | 13 | . | CASDRDSSYEQYF | TGTGCCAGCGACCGGGACTCCTCCTACGAGCAGTACTTC
TRBJ2-7 | . | TRBV7-2 | 13 | . | CASSRTETYEQYF | TGTGCCAGCAGCCGGACAGAGACCTACGAGCAGTACTTC
TRBJ1-1 | . | TRBV5-1 | 14 | . | CASSLVAGMAEAFF | TGCGCCAGCAGCTTGGTAGCAGGGATGGCTGAAGCTTTCTTT
TRBJ1-4 | . | TRBV19 | 16 | . | CASSEGFLATNEKLFF | TGTGCCAGTAGTGAGGGTTTTCTGGCAACTAATGAAAAACTGTTTTTT
TRBJ2-2 | . | TRBV6-5 | 15 | TRBD2 | CASSFSGVNTGELFF | TGTGCCAGCAGTTTCAGCGGGGTGAACACCGGGGAGCTGTTTTTT
TRBJ2-7 | few | TRBV18 | 14 | TRBD1 | CASSPTGSSYEQYF | TGTGCCAGCTCACCGACAGGGAGCTCCTACGAGCAGTACTTC
TRBJ2-7 | . | TRBV6-1 | 10 | . | CASSDHEQYF | TGTGCCAGCAGTGACCACGAGCAGTACTTC
TRBJ1-5 | few | TRBV28 | 16 | . | CASSIMASGGNQPQHF | TGTGCCAGCTCTATCATGGCCTCCGGAGGCAATCAGCCCCAGCATTTT
TRBJ2-7 | . | TRBV15 | 12 | . | CATSSEGYEQYF | TGTGCCACCAGCAGTGAGGGATACGAGCAGTACTTC
TRBJ2-7 | . | TRBV5-1 | 15 | . | CASSLAGDSLYEQYF | TGCGCCAGCAGCTTGGCCGGGGATTCCTTATACGAGCAGTACTTC
TRBJ1-4 | . | TRBV10-1 | 14 | . | CASWSGRNLEKLFF | TGCGCCAGCTGGAGCGGAAGGAATCTTGAAAAACTGTTTTTT
TRBJ2-1 | once | TRBV11-2 | 19 | TRBD2 | CASSLLAGGPSSSYNEQFF | TGTGCCAGCAGCTTACTAGCGGGGGGGCCCTCGAGCTCCTACAATGAGCAGTTCTTC
TRBJ2-3 | . | TRBV7-3 | 15 | . | CASSLQPLGTDTQYF | TGTGCCAGCAGCTTACAACCCTTAGGCACAGATACGCAGTATTTT
TRBJ2-1 | . | TRBV9 | 16 | TRBD2 | CASSVATSGSLNEQFF | TGTGCCAGCAGCGTAGCGACTAGCGGGAGTCTCAATGAGCAGTTCTTC
TRBJ1-1 | . | TRBV18 | 15 | . | CASSPNGRVNTEAFF | TGTGCCAGCTCACCAAACGGCAGGGTGAACACTGAAGCTTTCTTT
TRBJ2-4 | . | TRBV7-8 | 18 | TRBD2 | CASSSTRTSGPRENIQYF | TGTGCCAGCAGCTCGACGAGGACTAGCGGGCCCCGAGAAAACATTCAGTACTTC
TRBJ2-3 | . | TRBV2 | 13 | . | CASSGLGPDTQYF | TGTGCCAGCAGCGGACTCGGGCCAGATACGCAGTATTTT
TRBJ2-5 | . | TRBV5-1 | 13 | TRBD1 | CASKPTGGETQYF | TGCGCCAGCAAACCGACAGGGGGGGAGACCCAGTACTTC
TRBJ2-3 | . | TRBV6-4 | 15 | . | CASSDTWTSTDTQYF | TGTGCCAGCAGCGATACTTGGACTAGCACAGATACGCAGTATTTT